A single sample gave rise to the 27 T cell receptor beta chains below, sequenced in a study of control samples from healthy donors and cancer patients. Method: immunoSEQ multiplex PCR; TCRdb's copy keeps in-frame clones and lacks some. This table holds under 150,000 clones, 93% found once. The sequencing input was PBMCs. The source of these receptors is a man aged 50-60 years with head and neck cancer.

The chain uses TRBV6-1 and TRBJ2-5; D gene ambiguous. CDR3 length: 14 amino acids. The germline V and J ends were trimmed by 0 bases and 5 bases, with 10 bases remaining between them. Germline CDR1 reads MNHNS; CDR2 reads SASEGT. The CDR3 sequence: CASSEAPRLETQYF. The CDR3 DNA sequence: TGTGCCAGCAGTGAAGCTCCTCGGCTGGAGACCCAGTACTTC.

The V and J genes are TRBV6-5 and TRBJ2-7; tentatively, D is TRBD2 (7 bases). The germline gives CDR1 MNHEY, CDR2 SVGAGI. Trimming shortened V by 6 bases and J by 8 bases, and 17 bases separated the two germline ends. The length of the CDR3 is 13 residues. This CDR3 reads CASSREGGTKQYF. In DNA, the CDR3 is TGTGCCAGCAGCCGAGAGGGGGGGACTAAGCAGTACTTC.

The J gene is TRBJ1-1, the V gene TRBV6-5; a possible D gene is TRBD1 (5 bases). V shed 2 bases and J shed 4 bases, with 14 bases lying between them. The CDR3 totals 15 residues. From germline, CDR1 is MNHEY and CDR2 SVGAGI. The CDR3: CASSYGAGTGTEAFF. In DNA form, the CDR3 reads TGTGCCAGCAGTTACGGGGCTGGGACGGGCACTGAAGCTTTCTTT.

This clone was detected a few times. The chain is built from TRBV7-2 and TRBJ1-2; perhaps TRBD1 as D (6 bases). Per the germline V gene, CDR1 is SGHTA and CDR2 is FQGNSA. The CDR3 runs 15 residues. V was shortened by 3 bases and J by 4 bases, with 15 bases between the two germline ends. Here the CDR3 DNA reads TGTGCCAGCAGCTTTCGAGGGGAACAGGGCTATGGCTACACCTTC. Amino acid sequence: CASSFRGEQGYGYTF.

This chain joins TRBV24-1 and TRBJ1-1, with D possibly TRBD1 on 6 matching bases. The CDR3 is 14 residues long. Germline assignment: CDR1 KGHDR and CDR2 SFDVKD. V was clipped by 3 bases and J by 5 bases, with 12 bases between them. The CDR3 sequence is CATSDNREGTEAFF. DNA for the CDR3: TGTGCCACCAGTGATAACAGGGAAGGTACTGAAGCTTTCTTT.

The CDR3 nucleotides read TGTGCCAGCAGCTTGTTTCCGGGGACGAACACCGGGGAGCTGTTTTTT. Translated, it gives CASSLFPGTNTGELFF. This rearrangement joins TRBV7-3 to TRBJ2-2; maybe TRBD2 (5 bases). With 3 bases removed from V and 0 bases from J, the gap between germline ends came to 11 bases. Germline assignment: CDR1 SGHTA and CDR2 FQGTGA. CDR3 length: 16 amino acids.

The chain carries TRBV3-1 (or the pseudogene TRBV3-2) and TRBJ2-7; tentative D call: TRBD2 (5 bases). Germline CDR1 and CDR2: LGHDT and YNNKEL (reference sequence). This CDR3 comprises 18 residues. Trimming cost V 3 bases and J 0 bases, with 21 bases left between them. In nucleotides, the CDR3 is TGTGCCAGCAGCCACCTCCTAACTTCCCGGGGAGACTCCTACGAGCAGTACTTC. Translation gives CASSHLLTSRGDSYEQYF.

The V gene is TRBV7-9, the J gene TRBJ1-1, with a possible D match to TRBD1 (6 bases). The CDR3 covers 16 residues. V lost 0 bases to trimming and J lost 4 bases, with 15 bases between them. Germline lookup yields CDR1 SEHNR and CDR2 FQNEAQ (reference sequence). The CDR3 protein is CASSLAPWGAFTEAFF. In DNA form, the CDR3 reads TGTGCCAGCAGCTTAGCCCCGTGGGGGGCGTTCACTGAAGCTTTCTTT.

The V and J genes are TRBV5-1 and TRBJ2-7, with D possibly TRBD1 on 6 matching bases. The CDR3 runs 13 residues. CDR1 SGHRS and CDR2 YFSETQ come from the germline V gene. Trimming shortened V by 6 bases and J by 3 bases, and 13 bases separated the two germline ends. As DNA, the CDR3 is TGCGCCAGCAAACAGACAGGCAACTACGAGCAGTACTTC. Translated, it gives CASKQTGNYEQYF.

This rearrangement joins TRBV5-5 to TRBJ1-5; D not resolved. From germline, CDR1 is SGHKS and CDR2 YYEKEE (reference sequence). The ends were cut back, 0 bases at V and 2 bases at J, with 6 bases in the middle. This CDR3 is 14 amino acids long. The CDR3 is CASSLAWGNQPQHF. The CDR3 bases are TGTGCCAGCAGCTTGGCCTGGGGCAATCAGCCCCAGCATTTT.

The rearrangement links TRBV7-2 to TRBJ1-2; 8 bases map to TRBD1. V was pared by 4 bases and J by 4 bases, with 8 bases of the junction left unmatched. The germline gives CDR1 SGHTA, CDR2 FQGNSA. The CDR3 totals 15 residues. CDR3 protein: CASSSTSDRAYGYTF. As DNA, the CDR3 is TGTGCCAGCAGCTCGACCTCGGACAGGGCCTATGGCTACACCTTC.

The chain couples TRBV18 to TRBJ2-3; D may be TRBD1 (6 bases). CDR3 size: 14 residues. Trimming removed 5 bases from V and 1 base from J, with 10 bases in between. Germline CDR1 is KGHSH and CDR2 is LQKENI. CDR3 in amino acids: CASSRGIGTDTQYF. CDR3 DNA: TGTGCCAGCTCAAGGGGGATTGGCACAGATACGCAGTATTTT.

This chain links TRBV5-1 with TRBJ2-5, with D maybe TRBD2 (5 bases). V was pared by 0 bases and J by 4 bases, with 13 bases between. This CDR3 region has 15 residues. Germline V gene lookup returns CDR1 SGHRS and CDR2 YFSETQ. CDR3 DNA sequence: TGCGCCAGCAGCTTGGGTCCCCGTCGGGGAGAGACCCAGTACTTC. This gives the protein CASSLGPRRGETQYF.

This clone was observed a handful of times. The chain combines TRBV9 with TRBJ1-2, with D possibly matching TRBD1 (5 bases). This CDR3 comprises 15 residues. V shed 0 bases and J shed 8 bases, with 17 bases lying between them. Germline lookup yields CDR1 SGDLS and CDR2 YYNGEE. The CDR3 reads CASSVDVGGTVGYTF. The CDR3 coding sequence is TGTGCCAGCAGCGTAGACGTTGGGGGTACAGTCGGCTACACCTTC.

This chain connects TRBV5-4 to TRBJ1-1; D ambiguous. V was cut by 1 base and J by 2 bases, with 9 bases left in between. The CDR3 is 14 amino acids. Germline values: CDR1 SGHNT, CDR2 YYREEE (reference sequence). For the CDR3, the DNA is TGTGCCAGCAGCTTGTGGGGTGGTAACACTGAAGCTTTCTTT. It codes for CASSLWGGNTEAFF.

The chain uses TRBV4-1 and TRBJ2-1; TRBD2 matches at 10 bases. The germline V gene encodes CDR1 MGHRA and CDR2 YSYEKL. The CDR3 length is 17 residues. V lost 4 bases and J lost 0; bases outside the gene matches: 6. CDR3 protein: CASSPGLAKSSYNEQFF. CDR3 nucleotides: TGCGCCAGCAGCCCGGGACTAGCGAAGAGCTCCTACAATGAGCAGTTCTTC.

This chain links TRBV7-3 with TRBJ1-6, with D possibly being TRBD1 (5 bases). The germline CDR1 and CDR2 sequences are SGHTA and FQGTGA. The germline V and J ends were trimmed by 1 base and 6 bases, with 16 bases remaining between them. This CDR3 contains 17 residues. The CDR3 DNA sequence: TGTGCCAGCAGCTTAAGAGCACCAGGGACGGGTAATTCACCCCTCCACTTT. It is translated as CASSLRAPGTGNSPLHF.

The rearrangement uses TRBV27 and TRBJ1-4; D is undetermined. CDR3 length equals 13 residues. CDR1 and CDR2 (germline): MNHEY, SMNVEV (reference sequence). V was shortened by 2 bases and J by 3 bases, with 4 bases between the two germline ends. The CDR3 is CASSLRANEKLFF. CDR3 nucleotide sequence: TGTGCCAGCAGTTTAAGGGCTAATGAAAAACTGTTTTTT.

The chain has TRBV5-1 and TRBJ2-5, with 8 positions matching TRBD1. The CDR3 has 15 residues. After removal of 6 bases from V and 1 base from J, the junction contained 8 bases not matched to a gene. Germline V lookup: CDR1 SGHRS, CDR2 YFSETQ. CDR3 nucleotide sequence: TGCGCCAGCATGGCAGGGGGCCCTGTCCAAGAGACCCAGTACTTC. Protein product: CASMAGGPVQETQYF.

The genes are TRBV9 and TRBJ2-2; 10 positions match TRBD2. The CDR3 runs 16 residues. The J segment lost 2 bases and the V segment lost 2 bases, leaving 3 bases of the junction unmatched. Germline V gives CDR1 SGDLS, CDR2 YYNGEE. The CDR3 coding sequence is TGTGCCAGCAGCGTCAGGACTAGCGGAAACACCGGGGAGCTGTTTTTT. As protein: CASSVRTSGNTGELFF. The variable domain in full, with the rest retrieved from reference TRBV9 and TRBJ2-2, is DSGVTQTPKHLITATGQRVTLRCSPRSGDLSVYWYQQSLDQGLQFLIQYYNGEERAKGNILERFSAQQFPDLHSELNLSSLELGDSALYFCASSVRTSGNTGELFFGEGSRLTVL.

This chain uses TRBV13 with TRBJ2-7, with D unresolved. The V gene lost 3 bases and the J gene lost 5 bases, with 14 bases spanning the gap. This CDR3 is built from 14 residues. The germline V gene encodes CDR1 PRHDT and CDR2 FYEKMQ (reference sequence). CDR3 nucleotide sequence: TGTGCCAGCAGCTTCCCGAATGTCTGGAACGAGCAGTACTTC. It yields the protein CASSFPNVWNEQYF.

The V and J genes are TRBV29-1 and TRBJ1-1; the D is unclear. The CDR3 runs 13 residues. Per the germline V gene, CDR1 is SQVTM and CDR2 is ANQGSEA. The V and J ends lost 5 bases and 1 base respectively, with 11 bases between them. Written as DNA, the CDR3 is TGCAGCGTTAAGTTAGGACCGAACACTGAAGCTTTCTTT. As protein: CSVKLGPNTEAFF.

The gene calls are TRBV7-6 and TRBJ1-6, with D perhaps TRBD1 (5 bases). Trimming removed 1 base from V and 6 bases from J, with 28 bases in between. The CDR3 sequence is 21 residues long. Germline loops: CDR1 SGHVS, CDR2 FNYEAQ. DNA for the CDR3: TGTGCCAGCAGCTTAGTTGCGCCGTTCGGGACCTCAGGGCAGGGTAATTCACCCCTCCACTTT. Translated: CASSLVAPFGTSGQGNSPLHF.

This chain's CDR3 is CATSETPYYSFFRTGELFF. CDR3 DNA sequence: TGTGCCACCAGTGAGACTCCCTATTACTCGTTTTTTAGAACCGGGGAGCTGTTTTTT. The chain combines TRBV24-1 with TRBJ2-2; D gene ambiguous. Trimming took off 4 bases at V and 5 bases at J, with 25 bases between the two ends. The CDR3 has 19 residues. Looked up from germline, CDR1 is KGHDR and CDR2 is SFDVKD.

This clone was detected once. This CDR3 reads CAQRGDPPNTGELFF. The CDR3 DNA is TGTGCCCAGAGGGGAGACCCACCGAACACCGGGGAGCTGTTTTTT. This rearrangement joins TRBV30 to TRBJ2-2; the D call may be TRBD1 or TRBD2 (5 bases each). Trimming left V 8 bases short and J 0 bases short, with 16 bases between. Germline V CDR1 and CDR2: GTSNPN, SVGIG (reference sequence). The CDR3 has 15 amino acids.

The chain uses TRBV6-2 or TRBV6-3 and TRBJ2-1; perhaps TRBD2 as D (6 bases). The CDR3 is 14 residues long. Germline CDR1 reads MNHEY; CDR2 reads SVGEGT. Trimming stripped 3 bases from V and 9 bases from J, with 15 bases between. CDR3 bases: TGTGCCAGCAGTTATCCCCCTGGGGGGACTGAGCAGTTCTTC. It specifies CASSYPPGGTEQFF.

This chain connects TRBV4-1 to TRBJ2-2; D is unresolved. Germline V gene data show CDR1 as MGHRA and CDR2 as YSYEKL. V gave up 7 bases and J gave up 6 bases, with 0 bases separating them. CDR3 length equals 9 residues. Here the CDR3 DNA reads TGCGCCAGCACCGGGGAGCTGTTTTTT. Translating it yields CASTGELFF.